Below, 25 T cell receptor beta chains from the same sample are listed, as sequenced in a study of blood T cells in healthy people across ages. With a J-beta primer mix and a sample-barcoded 5' primer, a second PCR ran 7 to 11 cycles. TCRdb re-called the 5' RACE reads with MiXCR, one entry per CDR3 protein. This table holds 700,000 or so distinct CDR3 sequences, roughly two fifths found once. Material for sequencing was blood. The receptors here all came from an older man in good health.

In its sample, this clonotype was seen many times. The chain is built from TRBV20-1 and TRBJ2-1, with D perhaps matching TRBD2 (6 bases). Looked up from germline, CDR1 is DFQATT and CDR2 is SNEGSKA (reference sequence). This CDR3 contains 13 residues. V lost 6 bases to trimming and J lost 7 bases, with 16 bases between them. The CDR3 DNA sequence: TGCAGTGCCTCACATTGGGGGGAAAATGAGCAGTTCTTC. Protein product: CSASHWGENEQFF.

The V gene is TRBV4-1, the J gene TRBJ2-3; TRBD1 is a possible D gene (6 bases). CDR3 length equals 15 residues. V dropped 3 bases and J dropped 2 bases, with 12 bases sitting between them. The germline V gene encodes CDR1 MGHRA and CDR2 YSYEKL. CDR3 nucleotides: TGCGCCAGCAGCCAGGCCGGACAGTACACAGATACGCAGTATTTT. This sequence encodes CASSQAGQYTDTQYF.

Notes on this clonotype: The junction departs from germline at one end; a sequencing error may be responsible. The rearrangement joins TRBV5-1 to TRBJ2-5; 11 bases align to TRBD2. The CDR3 is made up of 15 amino acids. In germline, CDR1 is SGHRS, CDR2 YFSETQ. The CDR3 here is CASSFQLAGAGEQCF. CDR3 DNA: TGCGCCAGCAGCTTCCAACTAGCGGGGGCCGGCGAGCAGTGCTTC.

There are many counts of this clonotype. This rearrangement joins TRBV6-5 to TRBJ1-1; 11 bases align to TRBD1. V shed 5 bases and J 2 bases; nucleotides not matched to a gene: 7. This CDR3 spans 16 amino acids. Germline lookup yields CDR1 MNHEY and CDR2 SVGAGI. The CDR3 coding sequence is TGTGCCAGCAGTCTCAGGACAGGGGGCTCTAACACTGAAGCTTTCTTT. Residues: CASSLRTGGSNTEAFF.

This clonotype was found a few times. This chain joins TRBV5-1 and TRBJ2-5; TRBD1 is a possible D gene (5 bases). Germline-derived CDR1 and CDR2 are SGHRS and YFSETQ. The CDR3 is 14 residues long. V was pared by 5 bases and J by 0 bases, with 11 bases between. The CDR3 protein is CASSSGFDQETQYF. The CDR3, as DNA: TGCGCCAGCAGTTCAGGGTTTGACCAAGAGACCCAGTACTTC. The full variable domain, with the rest looked up from reference TRBV5-1 and TRBJ2-5, is KAGVTQTPRYLIKTRGQQVTLSCSPISGHRSVSWYQQTPGQGLQFLFEYFSETQRNKGNFPGRFSGRQFSNSRSEMNVSTLELGDSALYLCASSSGFDQETQYFGPGTRLLVL.

The rearrangement joins TRBV5-4 to TRBJ1-2; tentative D call: TRBD1 (5 bases). The CDR3 consists of 15 residues. Germline V lookup: CDR1 SGHNT, CDR2 YYREEE (reference sequence). Trimming removed 3 bases at V and 2 bases at J, with 14 bases between. The CDR3 spells CASSSGTPVNYGYTF. CDR3 in DNA: TGTGCCAGCAGCTCCGGGACTCCGGTCAACTATGGCTACACCTTC.

V is TRBV12-3 or TRBV12-4 and J is TRBJ2-4, with 7 positions matching TRBD2. Trimming cost V 5 bases and J 7 bases; bases outside gene matches: 11. The CDR3 extends over 15 amino acids. This CDR3 is CASSATGGGRNIQYF. The CDR3, as DNA: TGTGCCAGCAGTGCCACGGGGGGAGGTAGGAACATTCAGTACTTC.

The chain recombines TRBV20-1 with TRBJ2-7, with D perhaps being TRBD1 or TRBD2 (6 bases each). From germline, CDR1 is DFQATT and CDR2 SNEGSKA (reference sequence). V was cut by 5 bases and J by 4 bases, with 15 bases left in between. The CDR3 is 13 amino acids. The CDR3 is CSAGGGLLYEQYF. The CDR3 bases are TGCAGTGCTGGAGGGGGGCTCCTGTACGAGCAGTACTTC.

Only a few counts were recorded for this clonotype. The chain has TRBV7-2 and TRBJ2-4; D gene ambiguous. CDR1 is SGHTA and CDR2 is FQGNSA in the germline V gene. CDR3 length: 14 amino acids. Trimming took 1 base from V and 2 from J, leaving 6 bases between them. The CDR3 loop is CASSLGTTKNIQYF. The CDR3 DNA sequence: TGTGCCAGCAGCTTAGGAACGACCAAAAACATTCAGTACTTC.

This clonotype has only a few counts. This chain connects TRBV24-1 to TRBJ2-3; D call uncertain. V was shortened by 4 bases and J by 1 base, with 8 bases between the two germline ends. There are 14 residues in the CDR3. Germline-derived CDR1 and CDR2 are KGHDR and SFDVKD. DNA of the CDR3: TGTGCCACCAGTGACCTGGACGGCACAGATACGCAGTATTTT. Translating it yields CATSDLDGTDTQYF.

This clonotype was seen a few times. The rearrangement uses TRBV20-1 and TRBJ2-4; no definite D call. The J call may be in error: the DNA end matches TRBJ2-7 better. This CDR3 region has 15 residues. Germline V gives CDR1 DFQATT, CDR2 SNEGSKA (reference sequence). CDR3 region: CSASLLKWGSYEQYF. The CDR3 bases are TGCAGTGCTAGCTTATTAAAGTGGGGCTCCTACGAGCAGTACTTC.

The chain couples TRBV7-2 to TRBJ2-7; D remains unclear. The CDR3 is 15 residues long. Trimming pared 2 bases from V and 2 bases from J, leaving 13 bases between. Germline V CDR1 and CDR2: SGHTA, FQGNSA. The CDR3 sequence is CASSLRRPGTYEQYF. The CDR3 region has the DNA TGTGCCAGCAGCTTAAGACGCCCGGGCACCTACGAGCAGTACTTC.

This clonotype has just a few counts. The chain links TRBV7-8 to TRBJ1-4; 9 nucleotides align to TRBD1. The length of the CDR3 is 17 residues. V was clipped by 0 bases and J by 9 bases; unmatched bases: 11. In germline, CDR1 is SGHVS, CDR2 FQNEAQ. CDR3 loop: CASSLAHERGTGKKLFF. The DNA of the CDR3 is TGTGCCAGCAGCTTAGCGCACGAGAGGGGGACAGGGAAAAAACTGTTTTTT. The full variable domain, with the rest looked up from reference TRBV7-8 and TRBJ1-4, is GAGVSQSPRYKVAKRGQDVALRCDPISGHVSLFWYQQALGQGPEFLTYFQNEAQLDKSGLPSDRFFAERPEGSVSTLKIQRTQQEDSAVYLCASSLAHERGTGKKLFFGSGTQLSVL.

The chain employs TRBV10-3 and TRBJ2-7; D possibly corresponds to TRBD2 (5 bases). The CDR3 consists of 13 residues. Germline lookup yields CDR1 ENHRY and CDR2 SYGVKD. Trimming shortened V by 5 bases and J by 2 bases, and 10 bases separated the two germline ends. In DNA, the CDR3 is TGTGCCATCAGTATGAGGGAGACCTACGAGCAGTACTTC. It encodes CAISMRETYEQYF.

This clonotype was detected only once. The V and J genes are TRBV6-2 or TRBV6-3 and TRBJ2-1; 12 bases line up with TRBD2. The J call may be incorrect, as the DNA end agrees better with TRBJ2-7. This CDR3 spans 16 amino acids. Germline V CDR1 and CDR2: MNHEY, SVGEGT. In DNA form, the CDR3 reads TGTGCCAGCAGTTCGACTAGCGGGGGCTCCTACAATGAGCAGTACTTC. Residues: CASSSTSGGSYNEQYF.

CDR3 residues: CASIQGGDTGELFF. The CDR3 DNA reads as TGTGCCAGCATACAGGGCGGGGACACCGGGGAGCTGTTTTTT. This rearrangement joins TRBV28 to TRBJ2-2; D may match TRBD1 or TRBD2 (6 bases each). Germline values: CDR1 MDHEN, CDR2 SYDVKM. The V end lost 7 bases, the J end lost 3 bases, and 12 bases lay between the germline ends. CDR3 length: 14 amino acids. Together with reference TRBV28 and TRBJ2-2, the CDR3 gives the full variable domain: DVKVTQSSRYLVKRTGEKVFLECVQDMDHENMFWYRQDPGLGLRLIYFSYDVKMKEKGDIPEGYSVSREKKERFSLILESASTNQTSMYLCASIQGGDTGELFFGEGSRLTVL.

The J gene is TRBJ2-3, the V gene TRBV20-1; no clear D gene. CDR1 is DFQATT and CDR2 is SNEGSKA in the germline V gene (reference sequence). Between the trimmed V and J ends, which lost 4 bases and 3 bases, there was a span of 14 bases. This CDR3 spans 14 amino acids. For the CDR3, the DNA is TGCAGTGCTAATGCCCTATCGCGGACAGATACGCAGTATTTT. Protein sequence: CSANALSRTDTQYF.

V usage is TRBV7-2 and J usage is TRBJ1-1; 7 nucleotides agree with TRBD1. Germline lookup yields CDR1 SGHTA and CDR2 FQGNSA. With V trimmed by 7 bases and J by 1 base, 9 bases remained unmatched. The CDR3 spans 15 residues. As DNA, the CDR3 is TGTGCCAGCACTCCACCCGGGACAGCGAACACTGAAGCTTTCTTT. Amino acids: CASTPPGTANTEAFF.

Here the CDR3 reads CASRLNRGTDTQYF. In DNA form, the CDR3 reads TGCGCCAGCAGGTTGAACCGAGGGACAGATACGCAGTATTTT. V usage is TRBV5-1 and J usage is TRBJ2-3; D is possibly TRBD2 (5 bases). This CDR3 is built from 14 residues. The V gene's germline CDR1 is SGHRS and CDR2 YFSETQ. V lost 5 bases and J lost 3, with 13 bases in between.

The sample holds many counts of this clonotype. The chain combines TRBV6-5 with TRBJ2-7; 7 positions agree with TRBD2. V lost 5 bases to trimming and J lost 5 bases; unmatched junction nucleotides: 12. CDR3 size: 15 residues. Germline loops: CDR1 MNHEY, CDR2 SVGAGI. The CDR3 nucleotides are TGTGCCAGCAGTGCCCCTGGGGGGGTTGGGCACGAGCAGTACTTC. Amino acids: CASSAPGGVGHEQYF.

The chain couples TRBV10-3 to TRBJ2-3; D is unclear. CDR1 and CDR2 from the germline V gene are ENHRY and SYGVKD. The CDR3 extends over 14 amino acids. V gave up 6 bases and J gave up 0 bases, with 10 bases separating them. The CDR3 loop is CAIRRTGSTDTQYF. The DNA of the CDR3 is TGTGCCATCAGAAGGACCGGGAGCACAGATACGCAGTATTTT.

This CDR3 reads CASSLRSLTGRKGYREQYF. CDR3 bases: TGTGCCAGCAGCTTAAGAAGCCTGACAGGGAGGAAGGGTTATCGCGAGCAGTACTTC. The V and J genes are TRBV11-2 and TRBJ2-1, with D possibly being TRBD1 (7 bases). Near its end, the DNA agrees better with TRBJ2-7, so the J call may be wrong. The CDR3 has 19 amino acids. Per germline, CDR1 SGHAT and CDR2 FQNNGV.

Concerning this clonotype: Since a much larger clone is just one base distant, this may be a read error. V gene TRBV28 combines with J gene TRBJ2-7; 8 bases fit TRBD2. V shed 5 bases, J shed 1 base, and the junction held 7 bases outside the gene matches. The germline gives CDR1 MDHEN, CDR2 SYDVKM. CDR3 length: 15 residues. CDR3 nucleotides: TGTGCCAGCAGTCATGGGGGCGGGGGGTCCTACGAGCAGTACTTC. As protein: CASSHGGGGSYEQYF.

The V call is TRBV7-3, the J call TRBJ2-5; 9 bases agree with TRBD1. Germline V lookup: CDR1 SGHTA, CDR2 FQGTGA. The CDR3 length is 14 residues. J gave up 4 bases and V 5 bases, and 5 bases lay outside the gene matches. The CDR3 DNA follows: TGTGCCAGCAGCGATACGGGACAGGGAGAGACCCAGTACTTC. Amino acid sequence: CASSDTGQGETQYF. The complete variable domain, with remaining parts taken from reference TRBV7-3 and TRBJ2-5, reads GAGVSQTPSNKVTEKGKYVELRCDPISGHTALYWYRQSLGQGPEFLIYFQGTGAADDSGLPNDRFFAVRPEGSVSTLKIQRTERGDSAVYLCASSDTGQGETQYFGPGTRLLVL.

The chain employs TRBV7-9 and TRBJ1-2, with 7 bases fitting TRBD1. With 6 bases clipped from V and 2 bases from J, the junction kept 6 bases outside the gene matches. The CDR3 covers 14 residues. Germline CDR1 reads SEHNR; CDR2 reads FQNEAQ (reference sequence). As DNA, the CDR3 is TGTGCCAGCAGTTCAGGGGGGGTGAACTATGGCTACACCTTC. It is translated as CASSSGGVNYGYTF. Full variable domain (outside the CDR3, taken from reference TRBV7-9 and TRBJ1-2): DTGVSQNPRHKITKRGQNVTFRCDPISEHNRLYWYRQTLGQGPEFLTYFQNEAQLEKSRLLSDRFSAERPKGSFSTLEIQRTEQGDSAMYLCASSSGGVNYGYTFGSGTRLTVV.